The next 18 T cell receptor beta chains were all read from a single sample in a study of T cell responses to AZD1222 COVID-19 vaccine. Using immunoSEQ multiplex PCR, the repertoire was profiled, and TCRdb retains in-frame clones only, with some absent. The sample has some 97,000 clones, approximately 90% seen once. Source: peripheral blood, taken on day 0 of AZD1222 vaccination. Receptor source: an adult in good health.

This chain uses TRBV12-3 or TRBV12-4 with TRBJ2-1, with unresolved D. The V end lost 6 bases, the J end lost 6 bases, and 12 bases lay between the germline ends. The CDR3 runs to 13 residues. The DNA of the CDR3 is TGTGCCAGCAGCCTCATGGTATCCAATGAGCAGTTCTTC. Translation: CASSLMVSNEQFF.

V and J are TRBV5-4 and TRBJ2-7, with 9 bases aligning to TRBD1. In germline, CDR1 is SGHNT, CDR2 YYREEE (reference sequence). V was pared by 7 bases and J by 2 bases, with 10 bases of the junction left unmatched. The CDR3 has 15 residues. The CDR3 coding sequence is TGTGCCAGCTCCCGCCAGGGACAGGGCGCCTACGAGCAGTACTTC. Protein sequence: CASSRQGQGAYEQYF.

CDR3 bases: TGTGCCAGCAGCTTGGGACAGGGCGGGGGATTCAGGGGCTACACCTTC. Protein sequence: CASSLGQGGGFRGYTF. This chain joins TRBV5-4 and TRBJ1-2; TRBD1 matches at 7 bases. Trimming took 0 bases from V and 8 from J; bases not matched to a gene: 13. CDR1 and CDR2 from the germline V gene are SGHNT and YYREEE (reference sequence). CDR3 length: 16 amino acids.

The chain recombines TRBV29-1 with TRBJ1-1; D is possibly TRBD1 (5 bases). Looked up from germline, CDR1 is SQVTM and CDR2 is ANQGSEA. The CDR3 is made up of 13 amino acids. V was trimmed by 6 bases and J by 1 base, leaving 12 bases between them. CDR3: CSVLGAANTEAFF. The CDR3 nucleotides are TGCAGCGTCCTAGGGGCAGCGAACACTGAAGCTTTCTTT.

The chain uses TRBV4-2 and TRBJ1-2, with TRBD1 identical over 9 bases. V gave up 2 bases and J gave up 2 bases; unmatched junction bases: 6. CDR1 and CDR2 from the germline V gene are LGHNA and YNFKEQ. The CDR3 totals 16 residues. The CDR3 region is CASSQLGQGGNYGYTF. CDR3 DNA sequence: TGTGCCAGCAGCCAACTGGGACAGGGAGGGAACTATGGCTACACCTTC.

The chain has TRBV6-6 and TRBJ2-5; perhaps TRBD1 as D (5 bases). There are 14 residues in the CDR3. V was cut by 8 bases and J by 5 bases, with 18 bases left in between. Germline loops: CDR1 MNHNY, CDR2 SVGAGI (reference sequence). The CDR3 spells CASRERQGRETQYF. In DNA form, the CDR3 reads TGTGCCAGCCGAGAAAGGCAGGGCAGGGAGACCCAGTACTTC.

This chain uses TRBV7-2 with TRBJ2-7; D is perhaps TRBD1 (5 bases). V lost 5 bases and J lost 3, with 14 bases in between. The CDR3 consists of 14 residues. CDR1 and CDR2 (germline): SGHTA, FQGNSA. CDR3 protein: CASSLEQGNYEQYF. CDR3 DNA: TGTGCCAGCAGCCTAGAGCAGGGTAACTACGAGCAGTACTTC.

Comments on this clone: Sequence at one end of the junction differs from germline and may be a read error. The chain has TRBV11-3 and TRBJ1-2; TRBD1 is a possible D gene (5 bases). Per the germline V gene, CDR1 is SGHNT and CDR2 is YENEEA. The CDR3 spans 13 residues. CDR3 protein: CASSLETGLDLIF. The DNA for the CDR3 is TGTGCCAGCAGCTTAGAAACGGGACTAGATCTCATCTTC.

The chain links TRBV3-1 (or the pseudogene TRBV3-2) to TRBJ1-2; tentatively, D is TRBD1 (5 bases). The CDR3 has 13 residues. V was cut by 0 bases and J by 5 bases, with 7 bases left in between. Germline CDR1 is LGHDT and CDR2 is YNNKEL (reference sequence). The CDR3, as DNA: TGTGCCAGCAGCCAAGATTGGGGGTATGGCTACACCTTC. Translation gives CASSQDWGYGYTF.

The rearrangement links TRBV6-5 to TRBJ1-5; the D is unclear. CDR1 and CDR2 from the germline V gene are MNHEY and SVGAGI. V gave up 5 bases and J gave up 4 bases, with 9 bases separating them. The CDR3 is 13 residues long. CDR3 loop: CASSTLINQPQHF. The DNA for the CDR3 is TGTGCCAGCAGTACCCTGATAAATCAGCCCCAGCATTTT.

This chain links TRBV5-1 with TRBJ1-4; 7 nucleotides match TRBD1. The CDR3 has 15 amino acids. The ends lost 4 bases at V and 0 bases at J; junction bases unmatched: 3. Germline lookup yields CDR1 SGHRS and CDR2 YFSETQ. In nucleotides, the CDR3 is TGCGCCAGCAGCCCGGGACAGACAACTAATGAAAAACTGTTTTTT. This gives the protein CASSPGQTTNEKLFF.

V is TRBV19 and J is TRBJ1-5; 11 bases fit TRBD1. Germline loops: CDR1 LNHDA, CDR2 SQIVND (reference sequence). After removal of 7 bases from V and 2 bases from J, the junction contained 13 bases not matched to a gene. The CDR3 has 18 residues. CDR3 sequence: CASKNLGTGGDGNQPQHF. CDR3 in DNA: TGTGCCAGTAAAAACCTGGGGACAGGGGGAGATGGCAATCAGCCCCAGCATTTT.

The rearrangement joins TRBV7-2 to TRBJ2-7, with TRBD2 identical over 9 bases. The V gene end was trimmed by 4 bases and the J gene end by 4 bases; junction bases not matched to a gene: 8. From germline, CDR1 is SGHTA and CDR2 FQGNSA. This CDR3 spans 15 amino acids. The CDR3 sequence: CASSSSAGGVYEQYF. The CDR3 bases are TGTGCCAGCAGCTCCTCAGCGGGGGGTGTGTACGAGCAGTACTTC.

The V and J genes are TRBV19 and TRBJ2-7, with TRBD1 matching 7 bases. This CDR3 region has 15 residues. Germline trimming cut 0 bases from V and 5 bases from J; bases unmatched to any gene: 7. Germline-derived CDR1 and CDR2 are LNHDA and SQIVND (reference sequence). The CDR3 nucleotides are TGTGCCAGTAGTATAGAAGGGACAGCCTTAAACGAGCAGTACTTC. This translates into CASSIEGTALNEQYF.

This clone has just one count. The CDR3 DNA is TGTGCCAGCAGCCAAGATAGGAATCAGCCCCAGCATTTT. It yields the protein CASSQDRNQPQHF. The chain couples TRBV3-1 (or the pseudogene TRBV3-2) to TRBJ1-5; D gene unclear. Trimming took off 0 bases at V and 4 bases at J, with 4 bases between the two ends. This CDR3 has 13 residues. CDR1 LGHDT and CDR2 YNNKEL come from the germline V gene (reference sequence).

The chain couples TRBV19 to TRBJ1-1; D call uncertain. This CDR3 is built from 13 residues. The ends were cut back, 3 bases at V and 7 bases at J, with 12 bases in the middle. From germline, CDR1 is LNHDA and CDR2 SQIVND (reference sequence). CDR3: CASSMSGIYEAFF. The CDR3 DNA follows: TGTGCCAGTAGTATGTCGGGGATATATGAAGCTTTCTTT. Variable domain in full (rest from reference TRBV19 and TRBJ1-1): DGGITQSPKYLFRKEGQNVTLSCEQNLNHDAMYWYRQDPGQGLRLIYYSQIVNDFQKGDIAEGYSVSREKKESFPLTVTSAQKNPTAFYLCASSMSGIYEAFFGQGTRLTVV.

This chain uses TRBV6-2 or TRBV6-3 with TRBJ1-2; no firm D call. There are 13 residues in the CDR3. Germline assignment: CDR1 MNHEY and CDR2 SVGEGT. Trimming stripped 2 bases from V and 6 bases from J, with 10 bases between. CDR3 in DNA: TGTGCCAGCAGTTACCCCCGCCCCCATGGCTACACCTTC. It yields the protein CASSYPRPHGYTF.

Written as DNA, the CDR3 is TGTGCCATCAGTGAGGGACAGGGGGCAGATACGCAGTATTTT. As protein: CAISEGQGADTQYF. The rearrangement links TRBV10-3 to TRBJ2-3, with 10 bases lining up with TRBD1. J gave up 4 bases and V 2 bases, and 0 bases lay outside the gene matches. CDR3 size: 14 residues. Germline V gene sequence: CDR1 ENHRY, CDR2 SYGVKD.